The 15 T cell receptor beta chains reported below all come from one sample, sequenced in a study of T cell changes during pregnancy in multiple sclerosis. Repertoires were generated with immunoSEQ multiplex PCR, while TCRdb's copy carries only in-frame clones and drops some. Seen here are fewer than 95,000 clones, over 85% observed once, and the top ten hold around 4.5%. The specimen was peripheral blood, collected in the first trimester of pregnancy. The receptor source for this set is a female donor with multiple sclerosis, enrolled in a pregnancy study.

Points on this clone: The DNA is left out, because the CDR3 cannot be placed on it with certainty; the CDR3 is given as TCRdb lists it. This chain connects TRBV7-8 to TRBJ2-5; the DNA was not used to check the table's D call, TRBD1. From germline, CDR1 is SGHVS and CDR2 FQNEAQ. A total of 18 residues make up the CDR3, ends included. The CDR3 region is CASSLLRDKSLYQETQYF.

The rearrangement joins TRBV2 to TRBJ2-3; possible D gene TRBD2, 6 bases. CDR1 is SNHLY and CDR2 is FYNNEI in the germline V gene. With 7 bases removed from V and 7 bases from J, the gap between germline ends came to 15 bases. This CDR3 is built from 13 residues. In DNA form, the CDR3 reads TGTGCCAGCATTAAGGGGACTGCTCATACGCAGTATTTT. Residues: CASIKGTAHTQYF.

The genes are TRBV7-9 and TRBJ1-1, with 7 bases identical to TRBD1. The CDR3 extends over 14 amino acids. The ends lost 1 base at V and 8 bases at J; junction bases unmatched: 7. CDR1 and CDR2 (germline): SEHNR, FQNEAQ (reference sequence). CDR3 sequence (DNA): TGTGCCAGCAGCTTAGTTTGGGGGGACAGCGAAGCTTTCTTT. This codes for CASSLVWGDSEAFF.

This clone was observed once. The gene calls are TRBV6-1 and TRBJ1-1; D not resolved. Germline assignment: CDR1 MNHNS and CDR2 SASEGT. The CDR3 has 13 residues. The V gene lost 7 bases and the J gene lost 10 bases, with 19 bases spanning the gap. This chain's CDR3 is CASMPGNGFGAFF. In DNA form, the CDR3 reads TGTGCCAGCATGCCGGGGAACGGGTTTGGAGCTTTCTTT.

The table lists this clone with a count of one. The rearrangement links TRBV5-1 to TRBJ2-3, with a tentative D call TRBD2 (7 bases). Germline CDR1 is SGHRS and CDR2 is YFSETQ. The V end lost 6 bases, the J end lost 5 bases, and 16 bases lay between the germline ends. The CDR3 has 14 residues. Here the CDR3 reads CASTSWGGLDTQYF. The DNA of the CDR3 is TGCGCCAGCACCTCGTGGGGGGGCTTAGATACGCAGTATTTT.

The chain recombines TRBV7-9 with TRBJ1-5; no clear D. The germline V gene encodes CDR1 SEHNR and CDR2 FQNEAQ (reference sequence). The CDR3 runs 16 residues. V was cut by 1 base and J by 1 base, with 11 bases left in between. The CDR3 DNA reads TGTGCCAGCAGCTTAGACTTTACGGGGAGCAATCAGCCCCAGCATTTT. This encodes CASSLDFTGSNQPQHF.

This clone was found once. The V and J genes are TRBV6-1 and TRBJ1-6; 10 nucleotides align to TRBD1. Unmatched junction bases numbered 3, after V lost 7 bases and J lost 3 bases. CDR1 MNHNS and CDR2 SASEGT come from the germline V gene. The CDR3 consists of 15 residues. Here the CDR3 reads CASTWTGGYNSPLHF. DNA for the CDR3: TGTGCCAGCACCTGGACAGGGGGCTATAATTCACCCCTCCACTTT.

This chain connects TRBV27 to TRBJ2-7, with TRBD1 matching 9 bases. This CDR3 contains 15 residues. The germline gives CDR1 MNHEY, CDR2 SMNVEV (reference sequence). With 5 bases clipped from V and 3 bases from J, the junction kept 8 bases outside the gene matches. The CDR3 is CASSKAGTGFYEQYF. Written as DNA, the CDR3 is TGTGCCAGCAGTAAAGCCGGGACAGGGTTCTACGAGCAGTACTTC.

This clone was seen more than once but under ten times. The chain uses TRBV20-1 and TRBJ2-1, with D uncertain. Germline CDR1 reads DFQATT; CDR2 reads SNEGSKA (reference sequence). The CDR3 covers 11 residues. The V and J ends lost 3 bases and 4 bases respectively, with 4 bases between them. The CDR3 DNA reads TGCAGTGCTAGTCCTTACAATGAGCAGTTCTTC. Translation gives CSASPYNEQFF.

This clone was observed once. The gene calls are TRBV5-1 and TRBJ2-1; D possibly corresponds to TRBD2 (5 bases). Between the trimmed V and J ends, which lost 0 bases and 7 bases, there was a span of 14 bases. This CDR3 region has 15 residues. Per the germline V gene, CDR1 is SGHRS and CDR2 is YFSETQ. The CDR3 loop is CASSLGETTPNEQFF. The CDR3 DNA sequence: TGCGCCAGCAGCTTGGGGGAGACTACACCTAATGAGCAGTTCTTC.

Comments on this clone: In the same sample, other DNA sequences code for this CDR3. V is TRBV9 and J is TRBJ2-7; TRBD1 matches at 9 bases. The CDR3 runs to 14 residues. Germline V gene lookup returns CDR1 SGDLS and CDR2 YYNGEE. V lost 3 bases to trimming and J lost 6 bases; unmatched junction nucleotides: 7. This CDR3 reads CASSGDRGEVEQYF. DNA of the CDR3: TGTGCCAGCAGCGGAGACAGGGGGGAAGTCGAGCAGTACTTC. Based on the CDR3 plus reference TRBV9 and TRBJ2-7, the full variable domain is DSGVTQTPKHLITATGQRVTLRCSPRSGDLSVYWYQQSLDQGLQFLIQYYNGEERAKGNILERFSAQQFPDLHSELNLSSLELGDSALYFCASSGDRGEVEQYFGPGTRLTVT.

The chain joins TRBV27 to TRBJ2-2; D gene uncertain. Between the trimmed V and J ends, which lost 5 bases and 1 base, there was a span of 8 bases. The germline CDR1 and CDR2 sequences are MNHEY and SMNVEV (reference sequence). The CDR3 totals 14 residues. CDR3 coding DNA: TGTGCCAGCAGTCCCTTCCTGAACACCGGGGAGCTGTTTTTT. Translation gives CASSPFLNTGELFF.

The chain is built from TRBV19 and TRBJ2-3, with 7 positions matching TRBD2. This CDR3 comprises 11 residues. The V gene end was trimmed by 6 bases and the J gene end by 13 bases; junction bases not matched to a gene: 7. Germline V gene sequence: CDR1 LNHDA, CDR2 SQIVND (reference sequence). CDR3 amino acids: CASRGGTVEYF. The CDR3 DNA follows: TGTGCCAGTAGGGGAGGGACTGTGGAGTATTTT.

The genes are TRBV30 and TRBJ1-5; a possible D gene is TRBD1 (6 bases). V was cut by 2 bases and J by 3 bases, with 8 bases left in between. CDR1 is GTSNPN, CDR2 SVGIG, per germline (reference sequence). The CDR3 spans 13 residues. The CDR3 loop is CAWSTGSNQPQHF. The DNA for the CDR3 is TGTGCCTGGAGTACAGGGTCCAATCAGCCCCAGCATTTT.

The CDR3 DNA sequence: TGTGCCAGCAGCTTGAGGGACAGTAATGAAAAACTGTTTTTT. Its protein is CASSLRDSNEKLFF. This chain uses TRBV5-4 with TRBJ1-4; 7 bases align to TRBD1. CDR1 and CDR2 (germline): SGHNT, YYREEE (reference sequence). The CDR3 is made up of 14 amino acids. V was clipped by 1 base and J by 4 bases; unmatched bases: 1. The full variable domain, with the rest looked up from reference TRBV5-4 and TRBJ1-4, is ETGVTQSPTHLIKTRGQQVTLRCSSQSGHNTVSWYQQALGQGPQFIFQYYREEENGRGNFPPRFSGLQFPNYSSELNVNALELDDSALYLCASSLRDSNEKLFFGSGTQLSVL.